The 4 T cell receptor beta chains given below trace back to one sample, sequenced in a study of T cell changes during pregnancy in multiple sclerosis (dated by TCRdb to about 2019). The library was produced with the immunoSEQ multiplex PCR assay. In TCRdb, the immuneACCESS table is reduced to in-frame sequences with V and J assigned. These tables do not hold every clone; where another copy was compared, an unresolved V gene accounts for under half, and the others remain unexplained. For this sample there are around 70,000 clones; about 90% appear just once. The ten largest clones add up to approximately 0.84% of the sample. Sequencing was performed on peripheral blood, taken in the second trimester of pregnancy. The receptors derive from a female donor with multiple sclerosis, enrolled in a pregnancy study.

The chain links TRBV18 to TRBJ1-2; D remains ambiguous. CDR1 is KGHSH and CDR2 is LQKENI in the germline V gene. This CDR3 is 17 amino acids long. The V and J ends lost 6 bases and 4 bases respectively, with 24 bases between them. In nucleotides, the CDR3 is TGTGCCAGCTCGGTGAACTTCCTCGGCCAGGATGGCTATGGCTACACCTTC. Translated: CASSVNFLGQDGYGYTF.

The chain combines TRBV10-3 with TRBJ2-7; 8 positions match TRBD2. Trimming at V came to 5 bases and at J to 11 bases, leaving 11 bases not matched to a gene. The CDR3 is 13 amino acids. Germline CDR1 and CDR2: ENHRY and SYGVKD. The CDR3 spells CAISPGTSSHEYF. Written as DNA, the CDR3 is TGTGCCATCAGTCCTGGGACTAGTTCTCATGAGTACTTC.

The V gene is TRBV7-9, the J gene TRBJ1-4; possibly TRBD1 for D (6 bases). The CDR3 runs 14 residues. The V gene's germline CDR1 is SEHNR and CDR2 FQNEAQ (reference sequence). The ends were cut back, 5 bases at V and 4 bases at J, with 11 bases in the middle. The chain's CDR3 is CASSPRTDNEKLFF. The CDR3 DNA sequence: TGTGCCAGCAGCCCTCGGACAGATAATGAAAAACTGTTTTTT.

The rearrangement links TRBV18 to TRBJ1-2; D is ambiguous. V was clipped by 3 bases and J by 3 bases, with 14 bases between them. The CDR3 totals 15 residues. Germline values: CDR1 KGHSH, CDR2 LQKENI. The CDR3 DNA reads as TGTGCCAGCTCACCCCTGAAGATGAGCTACTATGGCTACACCTTC. Translating it yields CASSPLKMSYYGYTF.